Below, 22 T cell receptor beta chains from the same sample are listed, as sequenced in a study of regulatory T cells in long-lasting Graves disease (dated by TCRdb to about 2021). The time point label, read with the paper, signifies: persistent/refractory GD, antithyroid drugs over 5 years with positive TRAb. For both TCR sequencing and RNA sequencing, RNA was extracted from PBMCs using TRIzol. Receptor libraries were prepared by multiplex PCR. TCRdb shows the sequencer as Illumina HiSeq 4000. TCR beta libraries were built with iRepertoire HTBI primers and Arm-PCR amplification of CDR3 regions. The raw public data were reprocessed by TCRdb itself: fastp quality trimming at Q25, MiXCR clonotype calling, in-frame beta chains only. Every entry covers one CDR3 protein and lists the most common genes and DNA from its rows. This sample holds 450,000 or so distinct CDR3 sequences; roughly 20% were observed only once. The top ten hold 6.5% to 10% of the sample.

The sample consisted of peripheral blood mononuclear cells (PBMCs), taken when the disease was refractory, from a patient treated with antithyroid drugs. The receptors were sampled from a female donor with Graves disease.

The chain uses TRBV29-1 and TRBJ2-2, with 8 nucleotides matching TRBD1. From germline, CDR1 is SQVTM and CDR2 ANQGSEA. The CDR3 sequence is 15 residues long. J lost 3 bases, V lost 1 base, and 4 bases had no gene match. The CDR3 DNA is TGCAGCGTTGAAGGCAGGGGGCGGCACACCGGGGAGCTGTTTTTT. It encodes CSVEGRGRHTGELFF.

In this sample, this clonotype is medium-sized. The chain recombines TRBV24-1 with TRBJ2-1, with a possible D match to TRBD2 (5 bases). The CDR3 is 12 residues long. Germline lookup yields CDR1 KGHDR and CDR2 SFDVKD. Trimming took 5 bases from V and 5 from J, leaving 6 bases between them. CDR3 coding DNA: TGTGCCACCAGTGCCGGGGACAATGAGCAGTTCTTC. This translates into CATSAGDNEQFF.

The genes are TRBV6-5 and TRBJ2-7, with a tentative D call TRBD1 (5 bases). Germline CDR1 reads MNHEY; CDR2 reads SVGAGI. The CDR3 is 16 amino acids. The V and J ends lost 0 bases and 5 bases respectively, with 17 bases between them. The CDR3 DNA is TGTGCCAGCAGTTACTCGAACAGGCCTGTTCCCCACGAGCAGTACTTC. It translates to CASSYSNRPVPHEQYF.

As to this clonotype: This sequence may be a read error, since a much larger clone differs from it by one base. CDR3 sequence reads: CASNSLIPGQDYEQYF. DNA of the CDR3: TGTGCCAGCAACTCTCTGATCCCGGGACAGGACTACGAGCAGTACTTC. This chain connects TRBV28 to TRBJ2-7; 8 bases line up with TRBD1. The CDR3 runs to 16 residues. With V trimmed by 7 bases and J by 3 bases, 14 bases remained unmatched. CDR1 and CDR2 from the germline V gene are MDHEN and SYDVKM.

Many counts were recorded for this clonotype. The CDR3 coding sequence is TGTGCCAGCAGCTTACAGGACACTGAAGCTTTCTTT. Protein sequence: CASSLQDTEAFF. V gene TRBV7-9 combines with J gene TRBJ1-1; D remains ambiguous. This CDR3 is 12 amino acids long. Germline loops: CDR1 SEHNR, CDR2 FQNEAQ (reference sequence). V dropped 2 bases and J dropped 3 bases, with 4 bases sitting between them.

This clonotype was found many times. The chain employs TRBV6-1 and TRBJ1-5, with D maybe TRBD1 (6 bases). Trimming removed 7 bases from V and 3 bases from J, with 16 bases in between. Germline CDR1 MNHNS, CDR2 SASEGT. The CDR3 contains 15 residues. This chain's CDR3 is CASIDRIGNNQPQHF. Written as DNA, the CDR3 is TGTGCCAGCATTGACAGGATTGGGAACAATCAGCCCCAGCATTTT.

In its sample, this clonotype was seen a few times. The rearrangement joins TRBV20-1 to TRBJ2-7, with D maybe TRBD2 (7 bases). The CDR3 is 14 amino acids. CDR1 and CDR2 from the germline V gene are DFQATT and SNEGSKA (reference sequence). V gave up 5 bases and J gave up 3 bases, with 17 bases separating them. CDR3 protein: CSAPGGGARYEQYF. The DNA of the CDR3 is TGCAGTGCTCCTGGAGGGGGGGCGCGCTACGAGCAGTACTTC.

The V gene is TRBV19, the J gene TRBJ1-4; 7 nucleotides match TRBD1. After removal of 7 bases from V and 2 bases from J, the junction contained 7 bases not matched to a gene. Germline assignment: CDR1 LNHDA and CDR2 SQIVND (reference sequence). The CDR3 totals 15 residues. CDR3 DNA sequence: TGTGCCAGTACCAGGACAGGTGGGACTAATGAAAAACTGTTTTTT. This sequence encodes CASTRTGGTNEKLFF.

The CDR3 DNA sequence: TGCAGTGCTAGTCACCCTCAATTCTACGAGCAGTACTTC. Translating it yields CSASHPQFYEQYF. V gene TRBV20-1 combines with J gene TRBJ2-7; no clear D gene. In germline, CDR1 is DFQATT, CDR2 SNEGSKA (reference sequence). This CDR3 contains 13 residues. Between the trimmed V and J ends, which lost 3 bases and 3 bases, there was a span of 12 bases.

Here the CDR3 reads CSAYRGTMSYTF. CDR3 sequence (DNA): TGCAGTGCCTACAGGGGAACTATGAGCTACACCTTC. The V gene is TRBV20-1, the J gene TRBJ1-2, with 7 positions matching TRBD1. Trimming took 6 bases from V and 9 from J; bases not matched to a gene: 10. This CDR3 region has 12 residues. Germline CDR1 reads DFQATT; CDR2 reads SNEGSKA (reference sequence).

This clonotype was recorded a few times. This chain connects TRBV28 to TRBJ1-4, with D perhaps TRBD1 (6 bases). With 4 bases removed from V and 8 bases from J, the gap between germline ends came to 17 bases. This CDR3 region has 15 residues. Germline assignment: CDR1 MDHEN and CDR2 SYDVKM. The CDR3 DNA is TGTGCCAGCAGTTCCGGGGGGGGGCTAGGGGAAAAACTGTTTTTT. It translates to CASSSGGGLGEKLFF.

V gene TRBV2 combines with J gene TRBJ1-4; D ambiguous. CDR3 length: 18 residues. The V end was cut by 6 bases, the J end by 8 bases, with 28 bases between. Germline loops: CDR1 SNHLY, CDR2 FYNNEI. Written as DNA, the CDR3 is TGTGCCAGCAGCCGTCGGGGAACCCCTTGGGCAGTTGGGGAAAAACTGTTTTTT. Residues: CASSRRGTPWAVGEKLFF.

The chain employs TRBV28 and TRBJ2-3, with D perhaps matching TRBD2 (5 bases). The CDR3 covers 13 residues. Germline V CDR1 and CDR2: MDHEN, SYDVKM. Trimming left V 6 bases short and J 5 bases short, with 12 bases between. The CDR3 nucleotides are TGTGCCAGCAGACTCTCCGGGGAAGATACGCAGTATTTT. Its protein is CASRLSGEDTQYF.

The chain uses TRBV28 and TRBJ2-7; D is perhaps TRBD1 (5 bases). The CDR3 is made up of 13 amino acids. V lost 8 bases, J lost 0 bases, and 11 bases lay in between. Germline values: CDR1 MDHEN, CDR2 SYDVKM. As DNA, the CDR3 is TGTGCCAGCTATCTCGACAGCTCCTACGAGCAGTACTTC. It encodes CASYLDSSYEQYF.

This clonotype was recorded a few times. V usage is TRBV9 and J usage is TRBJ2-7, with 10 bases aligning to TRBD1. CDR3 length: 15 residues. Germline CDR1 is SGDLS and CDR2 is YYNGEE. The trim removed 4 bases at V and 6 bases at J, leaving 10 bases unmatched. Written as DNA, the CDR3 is TGTGCCAGCAGCCCCCGGACAGGGGGGGTGATCGAGCAGTACTTC. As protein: CASSPRTGGVIEQYF. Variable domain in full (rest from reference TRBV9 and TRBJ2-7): DSGVTQTPKHLITATGQRVTLRCSPRSGDLSVYWYQQSLDQGLQFLIQYYNGEERAKGNILERFSAQQFPDLHSELNLSSLELGDSALYFCASSPRTGGVIEQYFGPGTRLTVT.

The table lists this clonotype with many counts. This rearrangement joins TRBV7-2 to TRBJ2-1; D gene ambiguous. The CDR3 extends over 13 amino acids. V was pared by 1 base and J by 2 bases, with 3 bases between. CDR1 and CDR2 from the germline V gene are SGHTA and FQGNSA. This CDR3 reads CASSLDTYNEQFF. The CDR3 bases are TGTGCCAGCAGCTTAGACACCTACAATGAGCAGTTCTTC.

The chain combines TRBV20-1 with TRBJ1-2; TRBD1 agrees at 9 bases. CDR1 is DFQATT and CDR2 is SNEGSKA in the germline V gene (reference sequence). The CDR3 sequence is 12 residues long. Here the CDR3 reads CRPPQGADGYTF. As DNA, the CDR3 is TGCAGACCCCCACAGGGGGCGGATGGCTACACCTTC.

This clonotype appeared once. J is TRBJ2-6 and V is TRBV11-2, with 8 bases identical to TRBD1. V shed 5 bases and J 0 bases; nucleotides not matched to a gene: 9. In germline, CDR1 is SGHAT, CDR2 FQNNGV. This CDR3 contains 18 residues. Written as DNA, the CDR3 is TGTGCCAGCAGCCCCCCGGGACAGGCTCTCTCTGGGGCCAACGTCCTGACTTTC. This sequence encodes CASSPPGQALSGANVLTF.

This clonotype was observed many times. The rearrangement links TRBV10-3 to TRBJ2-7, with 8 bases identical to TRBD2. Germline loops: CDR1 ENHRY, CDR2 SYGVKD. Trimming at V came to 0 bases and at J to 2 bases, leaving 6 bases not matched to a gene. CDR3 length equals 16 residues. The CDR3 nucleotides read TGTGCCATCAGTGAGTCCCAGGGACTAGGAGCCTACGAGCAGTACTTC. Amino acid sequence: CAISESQGLGAYEQYF.

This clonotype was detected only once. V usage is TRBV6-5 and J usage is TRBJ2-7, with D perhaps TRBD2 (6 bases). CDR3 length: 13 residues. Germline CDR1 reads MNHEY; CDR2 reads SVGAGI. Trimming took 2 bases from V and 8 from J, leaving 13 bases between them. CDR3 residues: CASSYGPGVQQYF. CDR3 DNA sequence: TGTGCCAGCAGTTACGGGCCGGGAGTGCAGCAGTACTTC.

CDR3 region: CASGTRYEQYF. CDR3 in DNA: TGTGCCAGCGGGACACGCTACGAGCAGTACTTC. The rearrangement joins TRBV28 to TRBJ2-7; TRBD1 is a possible D gene (6 bases). The CDR3 is made up of 11 amino acids. Between the trimmed V and J ends, which lost 8 bases and 3 bases, there was a span of 8 bases. In germline, CDR1 is MDHEN, CDR2 SYDVKM.

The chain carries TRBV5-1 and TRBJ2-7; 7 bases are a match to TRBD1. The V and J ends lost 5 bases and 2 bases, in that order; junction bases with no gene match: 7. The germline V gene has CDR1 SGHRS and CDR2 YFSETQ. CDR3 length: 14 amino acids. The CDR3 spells CASSQGDRPYEQYF. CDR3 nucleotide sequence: TGCGCCAGCAGTCAGGGGGACAGACCCTACGAGCAGTACTTC.